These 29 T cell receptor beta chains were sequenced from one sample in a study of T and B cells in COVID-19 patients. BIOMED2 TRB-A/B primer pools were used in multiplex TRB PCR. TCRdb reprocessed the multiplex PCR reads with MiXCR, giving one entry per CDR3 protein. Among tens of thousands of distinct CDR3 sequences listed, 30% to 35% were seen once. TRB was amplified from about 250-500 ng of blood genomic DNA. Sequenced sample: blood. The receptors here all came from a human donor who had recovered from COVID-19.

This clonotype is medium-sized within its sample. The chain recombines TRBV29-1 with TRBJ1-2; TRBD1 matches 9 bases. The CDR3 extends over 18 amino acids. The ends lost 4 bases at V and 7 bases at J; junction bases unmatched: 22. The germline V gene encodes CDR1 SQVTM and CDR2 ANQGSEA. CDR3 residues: CSVVGHDDETGGFRGYTF. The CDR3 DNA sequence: TGCAGCGTTGTTGGCCACGACGACGAGACAGGGGGTTTTCGTGGCTACACCTTC. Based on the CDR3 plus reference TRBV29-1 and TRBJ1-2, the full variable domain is SAVISQKPSRDICQRGTSLTIQCQVDSQVTMMFWYRQQPGQSLTLIATANQGSEATYESGFVIDKFPISRPNLTFSTLTVSNMSPEDSSIYLCSVVGHDDETGGFRGYTFGSGTRLTVV.

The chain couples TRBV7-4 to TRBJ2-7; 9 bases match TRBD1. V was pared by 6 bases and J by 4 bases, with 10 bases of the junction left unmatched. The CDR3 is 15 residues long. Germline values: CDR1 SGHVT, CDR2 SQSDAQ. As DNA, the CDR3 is TGTGCCAGCAGTCCTGGGACAGGGAAGGGTTACGAGCAGTACTTC. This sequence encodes CASSPGTGKGYEQYF.

The DNA of the CDR3 is TGTGCCAGCGCGCAATGGATTGGCAATGAGCAGTTCTTC. Translating it yields CASAQWIGNEQFF. This chain uses TRBV11-3 with TRBJ2-1; D uncertain. Germline V gene data show CDR1 as SGHNT and CDR2 as YENEEA. Trimming removed 8 bases at V and 6 bases at J, with 14 bases between. This CDR3 is built from 13 residues. The full variable domain, with the rest looked up from reference TRBV11-3 and TRBJ2-1, is EAGVVQSPRYKIIEKKQPVAFWCNPISGHNTLYWYLQNLGQGPELLIRYENEEAVDDSQLPKDRFSAERLKGVDSTLKIQPAELGDSAVYLCASAQWIGNEQFFGPGTRLTVL.

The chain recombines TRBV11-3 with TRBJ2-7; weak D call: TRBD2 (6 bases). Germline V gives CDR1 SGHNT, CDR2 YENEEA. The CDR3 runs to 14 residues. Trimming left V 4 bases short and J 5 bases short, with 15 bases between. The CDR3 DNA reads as TGTGCCAGCAGCTCTCGGGGGACCGTCCACGAGCAGTACTTC. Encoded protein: CASSSRGTVHEQYF.

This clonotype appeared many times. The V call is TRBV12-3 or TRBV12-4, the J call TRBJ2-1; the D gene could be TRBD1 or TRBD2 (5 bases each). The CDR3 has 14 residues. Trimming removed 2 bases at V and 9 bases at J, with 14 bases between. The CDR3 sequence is CASSLIEGTFEQFF. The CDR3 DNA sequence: TGTGCCAGCAGTTTAATTGAGGGGACGTTTGAGCAGTTCTTC.

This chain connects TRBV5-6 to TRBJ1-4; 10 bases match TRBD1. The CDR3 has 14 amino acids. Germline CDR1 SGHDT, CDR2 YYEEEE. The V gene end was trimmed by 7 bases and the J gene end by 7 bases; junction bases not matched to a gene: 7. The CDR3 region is CASGRQGAGEKLFF. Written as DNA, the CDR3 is TGTGCCAGCGGAAGACAGGGGGCTGGTGAAAAACTGTTTTTT.

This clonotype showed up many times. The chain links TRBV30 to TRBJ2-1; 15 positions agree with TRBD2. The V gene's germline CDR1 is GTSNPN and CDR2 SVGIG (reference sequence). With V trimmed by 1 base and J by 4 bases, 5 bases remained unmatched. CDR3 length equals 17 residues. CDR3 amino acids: CAWSGTSGGASYNEQFF. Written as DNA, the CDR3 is TGTGCCTGGAGTGGGACTAGCGGGGGGGCCAGTTACAATGAGCAGTTCTTC.

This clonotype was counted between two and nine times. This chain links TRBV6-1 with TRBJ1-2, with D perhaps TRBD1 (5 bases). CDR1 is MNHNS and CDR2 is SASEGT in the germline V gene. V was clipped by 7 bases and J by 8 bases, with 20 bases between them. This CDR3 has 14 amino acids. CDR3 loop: CASTPGQRTGGYTF. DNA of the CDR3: TGTGCCAGCACCCCCGGACAACGAACGGGGGGCTACACCTTC.

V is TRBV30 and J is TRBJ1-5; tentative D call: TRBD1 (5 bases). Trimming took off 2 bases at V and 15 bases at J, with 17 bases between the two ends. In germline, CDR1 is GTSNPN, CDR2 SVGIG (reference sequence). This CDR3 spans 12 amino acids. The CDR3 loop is CAWSSNRGPLHF. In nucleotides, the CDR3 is TGTGCCTGGAGTTCTAACCGGGGCCCCTTGCATTTT.

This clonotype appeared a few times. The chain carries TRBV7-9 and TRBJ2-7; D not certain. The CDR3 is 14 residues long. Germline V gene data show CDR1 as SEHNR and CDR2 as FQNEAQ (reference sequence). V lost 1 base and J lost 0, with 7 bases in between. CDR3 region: CASSLGTGSYEQYF. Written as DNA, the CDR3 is TGTGCCAGCAGCTTAGGGACGGGCTCCTACGAGCAGTACTTC.

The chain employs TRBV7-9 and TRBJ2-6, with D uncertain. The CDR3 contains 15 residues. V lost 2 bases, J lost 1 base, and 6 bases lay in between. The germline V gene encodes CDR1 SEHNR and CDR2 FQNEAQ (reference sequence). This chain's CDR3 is CASSLKGSGANVLTF. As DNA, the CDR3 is TGTGCCAGCAGCTTAAAGGGATCTGGGGCCAACGTCCTGACTTTC.

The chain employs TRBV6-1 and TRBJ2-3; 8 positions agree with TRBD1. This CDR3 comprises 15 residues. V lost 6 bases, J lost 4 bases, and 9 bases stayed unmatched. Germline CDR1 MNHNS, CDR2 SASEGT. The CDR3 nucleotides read TGTGCCAGCAGCGACGAGAACAGGGGGGCAGATACGCAGTATTTT. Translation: CASSDENRGADTQYF.

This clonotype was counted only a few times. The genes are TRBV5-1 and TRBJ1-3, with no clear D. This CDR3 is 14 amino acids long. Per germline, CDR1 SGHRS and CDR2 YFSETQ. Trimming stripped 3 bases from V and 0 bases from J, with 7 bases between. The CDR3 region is CASSSISSGNTIYF. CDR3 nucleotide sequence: TGCGCCAGCAGCTCAATTAGCTCTGGAAACACCATATATTTT.

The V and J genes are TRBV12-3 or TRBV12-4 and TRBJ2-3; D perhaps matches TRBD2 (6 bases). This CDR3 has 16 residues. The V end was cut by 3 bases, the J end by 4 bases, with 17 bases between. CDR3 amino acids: CASSLGAGRRADTQYF. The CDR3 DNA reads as TGTGCCAGCAGTTTGGGCGCAGGGCGGAGGGCAGATACGCAGTATTTT.

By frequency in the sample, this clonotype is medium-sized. CDR3 residues: CASSPGTGDLGEQYF. The CDR3 DNA reads as TGTGCCAGCAGCCCCGGGACAGGCGATTTAGGCGAGCAGTACTTC. The chain has TRBV11-3 and TRBJ2-7; 8 bases align to TRBD1. The CDR3 loop spans 15 amino acids. Germline CDR1 reads SGHNT; CDR2 reads YENEEA. Trimming removed 5 bases from V and 6 bases from J; junction bases left unmatched: 12. Full variable domain (missing parts from reference TRBV11-3 and TRBJ2-7): EAGVVQSPRYKIIEKKQPVAFWCNPISGHNTLYWYLQNLGQGPELLIRYENEEAVDDSQLPKDRFSAERLKGVDSTLKIQPAELGDSAVYLCASSPGTGDLGEQYFGPGTRLTVT.

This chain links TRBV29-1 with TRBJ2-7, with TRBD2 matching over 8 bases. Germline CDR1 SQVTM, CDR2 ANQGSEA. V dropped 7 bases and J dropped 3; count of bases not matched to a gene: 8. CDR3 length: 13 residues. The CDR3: CSAGGSGVYEQYF. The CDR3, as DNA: TGCAGCGCCGGGGGTAGCGGGGTCTACGAGCAGTACTTC.

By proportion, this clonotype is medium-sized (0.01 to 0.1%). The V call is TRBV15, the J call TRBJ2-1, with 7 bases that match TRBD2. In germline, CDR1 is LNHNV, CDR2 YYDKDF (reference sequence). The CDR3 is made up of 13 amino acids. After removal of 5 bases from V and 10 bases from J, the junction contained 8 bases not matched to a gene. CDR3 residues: CATSGGGGEEQFF. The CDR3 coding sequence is TGTGCCACCAGCGGTGGGGGAGGGGAGGAGCAGTTCTTC. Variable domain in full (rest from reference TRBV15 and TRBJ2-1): DAMVIQNPRYQVTQFGKPVTLSCSQTLNHNVMYWYQQKSSQAPKLLFHYYDKDFNNEADTPDNFQSRRPNTSFCFLDIRSPGLGDTAMYLCATSGGGGEEQFFGPGTRLTVL.

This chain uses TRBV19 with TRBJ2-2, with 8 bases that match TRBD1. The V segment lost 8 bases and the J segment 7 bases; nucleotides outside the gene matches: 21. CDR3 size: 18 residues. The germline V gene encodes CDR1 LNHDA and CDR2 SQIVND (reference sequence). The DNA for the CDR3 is TGTGCCAGTCGCGGGACAGGCCAATCATCTGGGGCCAACGGGGAGCTGTTTTTT. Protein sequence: CASRGTGQSSGANGELFF.

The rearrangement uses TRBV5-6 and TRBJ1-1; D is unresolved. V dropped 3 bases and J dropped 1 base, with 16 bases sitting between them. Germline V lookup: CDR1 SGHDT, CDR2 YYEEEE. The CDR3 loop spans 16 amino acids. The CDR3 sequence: CASSSETRAKNTEAFF. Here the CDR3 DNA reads TGTGCCAGCAGCTCTGAGACACGAGCCAAGAACACTGAAGCTTTCTTT.

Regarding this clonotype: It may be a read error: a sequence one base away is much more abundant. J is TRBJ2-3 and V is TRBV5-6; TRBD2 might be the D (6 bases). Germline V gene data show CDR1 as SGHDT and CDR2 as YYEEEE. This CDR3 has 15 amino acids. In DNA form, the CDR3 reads TGTGCCAGCTGCTTGGAGGGACGGAACACAGATACGCAGTATTTT. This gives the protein CASCLEGRNTDTQYF.

The chain's CDR3 is CASSLSSSSRPYEQYF. In DNA, the CDR3 is TGTGCCAGCAGTTTATCCAGTAGTAGCCGACCCTACGAGCAGTACTTC. The rearrangement uses TRBV27 and TRBJ2-7; D is unclear. The CDR3 loop spans 16 amino acids. The V end lost 0 bases, the J end lost 2 bases, and 14 bases lay between the germline ends. The germline CDR1 and CDR2 sequences are MNHEY and SMNVEV (reference sequence).

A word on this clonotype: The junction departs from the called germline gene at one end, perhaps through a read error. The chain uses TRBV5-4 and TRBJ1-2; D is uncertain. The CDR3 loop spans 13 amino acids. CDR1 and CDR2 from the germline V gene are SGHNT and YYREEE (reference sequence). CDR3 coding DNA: TGCGCCAGCAGCTCGGACGGCGCGGGCGGCTACACCTTC. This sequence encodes CASSSDGAGGYTF.

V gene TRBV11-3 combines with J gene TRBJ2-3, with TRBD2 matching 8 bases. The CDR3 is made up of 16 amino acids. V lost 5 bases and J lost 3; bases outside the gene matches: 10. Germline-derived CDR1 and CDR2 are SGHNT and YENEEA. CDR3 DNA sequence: TGTGCCAGCAGCCCAGTGGCTGCGGGGGGTACAGATACGCAGTATTTT. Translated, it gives CASSPVAAGGTDTQYF.

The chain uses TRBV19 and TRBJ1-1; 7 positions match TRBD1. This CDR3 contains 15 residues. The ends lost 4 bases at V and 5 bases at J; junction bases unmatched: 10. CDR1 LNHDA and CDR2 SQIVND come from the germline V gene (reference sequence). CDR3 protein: CASSSRRGDRTEAFF. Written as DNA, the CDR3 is TGTGCCAGTAGTAGCCGCAGGGGGGATAGGACTGAAGCTTTCTTT.

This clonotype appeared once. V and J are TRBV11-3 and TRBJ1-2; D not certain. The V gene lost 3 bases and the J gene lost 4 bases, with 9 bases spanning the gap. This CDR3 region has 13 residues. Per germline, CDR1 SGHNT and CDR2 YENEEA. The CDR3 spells CASSLDGGYGYTF. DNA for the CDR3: TGTGCCAGCAGCTTGGACGGAGGCTATGGCTACACCTTC. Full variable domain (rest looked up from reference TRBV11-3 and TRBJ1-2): EAGVVQSPRYKIIEKKQPVAFWCNPISGHNTLYWYLQNLGQGPELLIRYENEEAVDDSQLPKDRFSAERLKGVDSTLKIQPAELGDSAVYLCASSLDGGYGYTFGSGTRLTVV.

The CDR3 DNA follows: TGTGCCAGTAGTGTCAAATCCGGGTCGAGCTCTGGAAACACCATATATTTT. It translates to CASSVKSGSSSGNTIYF. This chain connects TRBV19 to TRBJ1-3, with unresolved D. The CDR3 runs 17 residues. From germline, CDR1 is LNHDA and CDR2 SQIVND (reference sequence). V was shortened by 5 bases and J by 0 bases, with 17 bases between the two germline ends.

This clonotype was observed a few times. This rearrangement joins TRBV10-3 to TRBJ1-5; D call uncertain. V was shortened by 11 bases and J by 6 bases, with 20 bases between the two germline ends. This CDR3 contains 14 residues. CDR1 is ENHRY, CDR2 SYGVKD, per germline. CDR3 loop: CAEVGVGRGQPQHF. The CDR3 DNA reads TGTGCCGAGGTGGGCGTTGGGCGGGGTCAGCCCCAGCATTTT.

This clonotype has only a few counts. The CDR3: CASSFQDSFYNEQFF. CDR3 sequence (DNA): TGCGCCAGCAGCTTTCAGGACAGTTTCTACAATGAGCAGTTCTTC. The rearrangement joins TRBV5-1 to TRBJ2-1, with D possibly TRBD1 on 6 matching bases. The CDR3 is made up of 15 amino acids. Germline V CDR1 and CDR2: SGHRS, YFSETQ. Trimming took 2 bases from V and 3 from J, leaving 12 bases between them. Complete variable domain (other parts from reference TRBV5-1 and TRBJ2-1): KAGVTQTPRYLIKTRGQQVTLSCSPISGHRSVSWYQQTPGQGLQFLFEYFSETQRNKGNFPGRFSGRQFSNSRSEMNVSTLELGDSALYLCASSFQDSFYNEQFFGPGTRLTVL.

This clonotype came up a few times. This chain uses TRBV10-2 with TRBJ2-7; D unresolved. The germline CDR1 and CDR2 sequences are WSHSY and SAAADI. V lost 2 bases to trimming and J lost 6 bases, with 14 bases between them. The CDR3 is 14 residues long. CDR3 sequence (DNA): TGCGCCAGCAGTGAGAGAGCAATCTCTACCGAGCAGTACTTC. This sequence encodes CASSERAISTEQYF.